The subject of this entry is one TCR beta chain. The authors' processing: Amplified reference gene primers provided the basis for estimating nucleated cell counts. Only in-frame clones appear in the TCRdb table, and some are missing; sequencing was by immunoSEQ multiplex PCR. V, J and clone size were drawn from that table, and D and trimming were deduced from the DNA. The sample carries around 67,000 clones, 65% to 85% recorded once. The data derive from a study of blood T cell repertoires in COVID-19. Study in general: Samples representing acute and convalescent COVID-19 were sourced from the United States, Italy and Spain.

V was shortened by 1 base and J by 0 bases, with 10 bases between the two germline ends. Germline V gives CDR1 SGHTA, CDR2 FQGNSA. This CDR3 comprises 16 residues. The sequencing input was peripheral blood. This rearrangement joins TRBV7-2 to TRBJ2-1, with D unresolved. This receptor was taken from a man between 50 and 59 years old with active COVID-19. The CDR3 loop is CASSLVVYRSYNEQFF. In DNA, the CDR3 is TGTGCCAGCAGCTTAGTTGTCTACCGCTCCTACAATGAGCAGTTCTTC. The full variable domain, completed using reference TRBV7-2 and TRBJ2-1, is GAGVSQSPSNKVTEKGKDVELRCDPISGHTALYWYRQSLGQGLEFLIYFQGNSAPDKSGLPSDRFSAERTGGSVSTLTIQRTQQEDSAVYLCASSLVVYRSYNEQFFGPGTRLTVL.